One sample yielded the 16 T cell receptor beta chains listed below, sequenced in a study of PD-1 blockade in classical Hodgkin lymphoma. Each patient experienced a relapse that followed autologous stem cell transplantation, and brentuximab vedotin exposure varied. Measured with immunoSEQ multiplex PCR; TCRdb has only the in-frame clones, and not every one. The sample shows approximately 18,000 clones, about 66% of them seen only once. The source was peripheral blood mononuclear cells (PBMCs), collected before the second cycle of nivolumab. The origin of the receptors is a human donor with classical Hodgkin lymphoma.

The chain couples TRBV9 to TRBJ1-1; TRBD1 might be the D (6 bases). CDR1 SGDLS and CDR2 YYNGEE come from the germline V gene. This CDR3 region has 19 residues. V lost 0 bases to trimming and J lost 1 base, with 22 bases between them. The CDR3 is CASSVVLTFEGQSNTEAFF. The CDR3 nucleotides are TGTGCCAGCAGCGTAGTACTGACATTCGAGGGACAATCGAACACTGAAGCTTTCTTT. Full variable domain (remainder filled in from reference TRBV9 and TRBJ1-1): DSGVTQTPKHLITATGQRVTLRCSPRSGDLSVYWYQQSLDQGLQFLIQYYNGEERAKGNILERFSAQQFPDLHSELNLSSLELGDSALYFCASSVVLTFEGQSNTEAFFGQGTRLTVV.

V is TRBV7-9 and J is TRBJ1-1; D remains unclear. This CDR3 region has 12 residues. CDR1 is SEHNR and CDR2 is FQNEAQ in the germline V gene (reference sequence). V lost 0 bases, J lost 7 bases, and 6 bases lay in between. Here the CDR3 DNA reads TGTGCCAGCAGCTTAGCTGCTCTTGAAGCTTTCTTT. This sequence encodes CASSLAALEAFF.

This clone was picked up one time. The V call is TRBV7-2, the J call TRBJ2-2, with D possibly TRBD2 on 6 matching bases. The CDR3 is made up of 16 amino acids. Germline lookup yields CDR1 SGHTA and CDR2 FQGNSA. Trimming shortened V by 2 bases and J by 6 bases, and 16 bases separated the two germline ends. DNA of the CDR3: TGTGCCAGCAGCTTATCGGTGGGAGGCAGATCCGGGGAGCTGTTTTTT. Translated, it gives CASSLSVGGRSGELFF. The full variable domain, with the rest looked up from reference TRBV7-2 and TRBJ2-2, is GAGVSQSPSNKVTEKGKDVELRCDPISGHTALYWYRQSLGQGLEFLIYFQGNSAPDKSGLPSDRFSAERTGGSVSTLTIQRTQQEDSAVYLCASSLSVGGRSGELFFGEGSRLTVL.

This clone is labeled medium-sized. The V gene is TRBV4-1, the J gene TRBJ2-3; TRBD1 might be the D (5 bases). Germline V lookup: CDR1 MGHRA, CDR2 YSYEKL. CDR3 length: 17 residues. V was clipped by 1 base and J by 0 bases, with 14 bases between them. The DNA for the CDR3 is TGCGCCAGCAGCCAAGTTTCCGGCAGGGCAAGCACAGATACGCAGTATTTT. Translation: CASSQVSGRASTDTQYF.

This chain uses TRBV6-6 with TRBJ1-5; TRBD1 might be the D (5 bases). Trimming stripped 6 bases from V and 7 bases from J, with 16 bases between. Per the germline V gene, CDR1 is MNHNY and CDR2 is SVGAGI (reference sequence). The CDR3 contains 14 residues. The CDR3 coding sequence is TGTGCCAGCAGCGACAGAGTTGCAACCCAGCCCCAGCATTTT. This codes for CASSDRVATQPQHF.

The V gene is TRBV11-3, the J gene TRBJ1-1, with 11 bases fitting TRBD1. V shed 3 bases, J shed 4 bases, and the junction held 4 bases outside the gene matches. Germline assignment: CDR1 SGHNT and CDR2 YENEEA. This CDR3 is built from 15 residues. CDR3: CASSLGQGEATEAFF. In DNA, the CDR3 is TGTGCCAGCAGCTTGGGACAGGGGGAAGCCACTGAAGCTTTCTTT.

The chain joins TRBV5-5 to TRBJ1-2; D call uncertain. Germline V gene data show CDR1 as SGHKS and CDR2 as YYEKEE (reference sequence). The CDR3 covers 15 residues. Trimming left V 0 bases short and J 8 bases short, with 17 bases between. The CDR3 is CASSLGRQTYWGYTF. CDR3 nucleotide sequence: TGTGCCAGCAGCTTGGGGCGGCAGACCTATTGGGGCTACACCTTC.

The chain joins TRBV2 to TRBJ2-3; 9 nucleotides match TRBD1. The junction had 12 bases not matched to a gene; V was cut back by 7 bases and J by 7 bases. CDR1 and CDR2 from the germline V gene are SNHLY and FYNNEI. The CDR3 extends over 15 amino acids. Here the CDR3 DNA reads TGTGCCAGCACCCCTCCGGGACAGGGTGGGAATACGCAGTATTTT. The encoded protein is CASTPPGQGGNTQYF.

The chain couples TRBV19 to TRBJ1-1, with 7 bases lining up with TRBD1. With V trimmed by 9 bases and J by 0 bases, 4 bases remained unmatched. The CDR3 extends over 13 amino acids. Germline assignment: CDR1 LNHDA and CDR2 SQIVND (reference sequence). As DNA, the CDR3 is TGTGCCAGCACGACAGGGTTGAACACTGAAGCTTTCTTT. Its translation is CASTTGLNTEAFF.

The chain links TRBV10-3 to TRBJ2-5; D is uncertain. The CDR3 consists of 15 residues. Germline V lookup: CDR1 ENHRY, CDR2 SYGVKD. Trimming took off 1 base at V and 5 bases at J, with 14 bases between the two ends. This chain's CDR3 is CAISELGNPWETQYF. CDR3 DNA: TGTGCCATCAGTGAGTTAGGGAACCCCTGGGAGACCCAGTACTTC.

This clone was recorded a few times. The chain carries TRBV6-4 and TRBJ2-7; a weak D match, TRBD2 (6 bases). V was cut by 0 bases and J by 0 bases, with 9 bases left in between. The CDR3 runs 15 residues. The germline V gene encodes CDR1 MRHNA and CDR2 SNTAGT. The CDR3 sequence: CASSDSQTSSYEQYF. The CDR3 nucleotides are TGTGCCAGCAGTGACTCCCAGACTAGCTCCTACGAGCAGTACTTC.

In its sample, this clone is medium-sized. The chain couples TRBV27 to TRBJ1-2; D uncertain. The V gene's germline CDR1 is MNHEY and CDR2 SMNVEV (reference sequence). The CDR3 spans 14 residues. V was shortened by 4 bases and J by 4 bases, with 13 bases between the two germline ends. The CDR3 spells CASSSAEDPYGYTF. In DNA, the CDR3 is TGTGCCAGCAGTTCAGCGGAGGATCCCTATGGCTACACCTTC.

J is TRBJ1-4 and V is TRBV2; D is perhaps TRBD1 (5 bases). CDR1 SNHLY and CDR2 FYNNEI come from the germline V gene. Trimming took 6 bases from V and 8 from J, leaving 16 bases between them. The CDR3 length is 14 residues. The CDR3 loop is CASRGGVREEKLFF. DNA of the CDR3: TGTGCCAGCAGGGGAGGGGTCAGGGAAGAAAAACTGTTTTTT. The full variable domain, with the rest looked up from reference TRBV2 and TRBJ1-4, is EPEVTQTPSHQVTQMGQEVILRCVPISNHLYFYWYRQILGQKVEFLVSFYNNEISEKSEIFDDQFSVERPDGSNFTLKIRSTKLEDSAMYFCASRGGVREEKLFFGSGTQLSVL.

This clone is termed medium-sized. V usage is TRBV7-8 and J usage is TRBJ2-7; the D gene is possibly TRBD1 (6 bases). The germline V gene has CDR1 SGHVS and CDR2 FQNEAQ. This CDR3 has 15 residues. Trimming took off 5 bases at V and 3 bases at J, with 17 bases between the two ends. The CDR3 spells CASSLNTGSGYEQYF. The CDR3 region has the DNA TGTGCCAGCAGCCTAAATACAGGGAGCGGCTACGAGCAGTACTTC. Combining the CDR3 with reference TRBV7-8 and TRBJ2-7 gives the whole variable domain GAGVSQSPRYKVAKRGQDVALRCDPISGHVSLFWYQQALGQGPEFLTYFQNEAQLDKSGLPSDRFFAERPEGSVSTLKIQRTQQEDSAVYLCASSLNTGSGYEQYFGPGTRLTVT.

The V call is TRBV2, the J call TRBJ2-3; no clear D. The V gene lost 8 bases and the J gene lost 1 base, with 10 bases spanning the gap. The CDR3 loop spans 13 amino acids. Germline values: CDR1 SNHLY, CDR2 FYNNEI. As DNA, the CDR3 is TGTGCCAGCGGCCTCGAGGGCACAGATACGCAGTATTTT. Protein product: CASGLEGTDTQYF. The full variable domain, in which reference TRBV2 and TRBJ2-3 provide the parts outside the CDR3, is EPEVTQTPSHQVTQMGQEVILRCVPISNHLYFYWYRQILGQKVEFLVSFYNNEISEKSEIFDDQFSVERPDGSNFTLKIRSTKLEDSAMYFCASGLEGTDTQYFGPGTRLTVL.

The chain joins TRBV9 to TRBJ2-1; weak D call: TRBD2 (6 bases). The CDR3 runs 14 residues. The V gene's germline CDR1 is SGDLS and CDR2 YYNGEE. V was clipped by 3 bases and J by 3 bases, with 10 bases between them. In DNA, the CDR3 is TGTGCCAGCAGCGCGGACGGGGGCTACAATGAGCAGTTCTTC. Protein: CASSADGGYNEQFF.